This T cell receptor (beta chain) was documented in a study of cytomegalovirus exposure and HLA in healthy donors. The study, taken as a whole, reports: Analysis performed later found under 20,000 TCR beta sequences associated with HLA alleles at 0.05 false discovery rate. Altogether, 170 or so TCR beta chains were recorded as cytomegalovirus-associated.

PCR employed 60 Vbeta and 13 Jbeta primers. Measured with immunoSEQ multiplex PCR; TCRdb has only the in-frame clones, and not every one. There are around 150,000 clones in the sample; around 75% occur only once, and 3.5% lies in the top ten. Each donor was healthy, and each was a bone marrow donor. Concerning this clone itself: Its antigen is unidentified.

The receptor comes from a human donor in good health. Sequencing was performed on PBMCs.

Here the CDR3 reads CASSLTIGILNTEAFF. In nucleotides, the CDR3 is TGTGCCAGCAGCTTAACCATTGGCATTCTGAACACTGAAGCTTTCTTT. The rearrangement uses TRBV7-2 and TRBJ1-1; D gene ambiguous. The germline CDR1 and CDR2 sequences are SGHTA and FQGNSA. V was trimmed by 2 bases and J by 0 bases, leaving 13 bases between them. This CDR3 contains 16 residues.